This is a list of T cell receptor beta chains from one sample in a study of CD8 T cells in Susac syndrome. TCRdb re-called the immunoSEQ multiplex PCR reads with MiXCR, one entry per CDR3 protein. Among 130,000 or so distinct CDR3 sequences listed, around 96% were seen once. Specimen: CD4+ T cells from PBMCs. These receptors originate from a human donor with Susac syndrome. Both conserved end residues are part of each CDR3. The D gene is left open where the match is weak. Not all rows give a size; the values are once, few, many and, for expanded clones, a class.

CDR3aa: CASSPGGVANTQYF
CDR3nt: TGTGCCAGCAGCCCCGGCGGGGTCGCGAATACGCAGTATTTT
v_gene: TRBV3-1
d_gene: NA
j_gene: TRBJ2-3
abundance: NA

CDR3aa: CSVEAGETQYF
CDR3nt: TGCAGCGTTGAGGCGGGGGAGACCCAGTACTTC
v_gene: TRBV29-1
d_gene: NA
j_gene: TRBJ2-5
abundance: NA

CDR3aa: CASTQEGDNEQFF
CDR3nt: TGTGCCAGCACCCAAGAGGGGGACAATGAGCAGTTCTTC
v_gene: TRBV2
d_gene: NA
j_gene: TRBJ2-1
abundance: NA

CDR3aa: CRGAQGSEAFF
CDR3nt: TGCAGGGGCGCCCAGGGCTCTGAAGCTTTCTTT
v_gene: TRBV20-1
d_gene: NA
j_gene: TRBJ1-1
abundance: NA

CDR3aa: CSARDQRFDADTQYF
CDR3nt: TGCAGTGCTAGAGATCAACGTTTCGATGCAGATACGCAGTATTTT
v_gene: TRBV20-1
d_gene: NA
j_gene: TRBJ2-3
abundance: NA

CDR3aa: CASSYSWYTEAFF
CDR3nt: TGTGCCAGCAGTTACTCTTGGTATACTGAAGCTTTCTTT
v_gene: TRBV6-5
d_gene: NA
j_gene: TRBJ1-1
abundance: NA

CDR3aa: CSAFTPGQGRSNQPQHF
CDR3nt: TGCAGTGCTTTTACCCCGGGACAGGGTCGGAGCAATCAGCCCCAGCATTTT
v_gene: TRBV20-1
d_gene: TRBD1
j_gene: TRBJ1-5
abundance: NA

CDR3aa: CATSQGGVKRETQYF
CDR3nt: TGTGCCACCAGCCAAGGGGGGGTGAAACGAGAGACCCAGTACTTC
v_gene: TRBV15
d_gene: NA
j_gene: TRBJ2-5
abundance: NA

CDR3aa: CASSPRAEQYF
CDR3nt: TGTGCCAGCAGTCCCCGGGCCGAGCAGTACTTC
v_gene: TRBV12-3/TRBV12-4
d_gene: NA
j_gene: TRBJ2-7
abundance: NA

CDR3aa: CASSYHRVERDTQYF
CDR3nt: TGTGCCAGCAGTTACCATAGGGTCGAGAGGGATACGCAGTATTTT
v_gene: TRBV6-2/TRBV6-3
d_gene: NA
j_gene: TRBJ2-3
abundance: NA

CDR3aa: CATSRDREETQYF
CDR3nt: TGTGCCACCAGCAGAGACAGGGAAGAGACCCAGTACTTC
v_gene: TRBV15
d_gene: NA
j_gene: TRBJ2-5
abundance: NA

CDR3aa: CASSLAVGQGAGEQFF
CDR3nt: TGCGCCAGCAGCTTGGCCGTGGGACAGGGGGCGGGTGAGCAGTTCTTC
v_gene: TRBV5-1
d_gene: TRBD1
j_gene: TRBJ2-1
abundance: NA

CDR3aa: CASSLDVEAFF
CDR3nt: TGTGCCAGCAGCTTGGACGTCGAAGCTTTCTTT
v_gene: TRBV5-6
d_gene: NA
j_gene: TRBJ1-1
abundance: once

CDR3aa: CATMGPRSYNEQFF
CDR3nt: TGTGCCACCATGGGACCCCGATCCTACAATGAGCAGTTCTTC
v_gene: TRBV24-1
d_gene: NA
j_gene: TRBJ2-1
abundance: NA

CDR3aa: CASSGLAGDWNEQFF
CDR3nt: TGTGCCAGCTCTGGACTAGCGGGAGATTGGAATGAGCAGTTCTTC
v_gene: TRBV3-1
d_gene: TRBD2
j_gene: TRBJ2-1
abundance: NA

CDR3aa: CASSQVPSGGGTDTQYF
CDR3nt: TGTGCCAGCAGCCAAGTCCCTAGCGGGGGGGGGACAGATACGCAGTATTTT
v_gene: TRBV4-2
d_gene: TRBD2
j_gene: TRBJ2-3
abundance: NA

CDR3aa: CATRGGPRSEAFF
CDR3nt: TGTGCCACCAGAGGGGGACCGCGAAGTGAAGCTTTCTTT
v_gene: TRBV19
d_gene: NA
j_gene: TRBJ1-1
abundance: NA

CDR3aa: CASSLPELGIQYF
CDR3nt: TGCGCCAGCAGCTTGCCGGAACTGGGCATTCAGTACTTC
v_gene: TRBV5-1
d_gene: NA
j_gene: TRBJ2-4
abundance: once

CDR3aa: CSARQGSGYTF
CDR3nt: TGCAGTGCCCGACAGGGGAGTGGCTACACCTTC
v_gene: TRBV20-1
d_gene: TRBD1
j_gene: TRBJ1-2
abundance: NA

CDR3aa: CASSGIGGGEQFF
CDR3nt: TGTGCCAGCAGCGGAATAGGGGGTGGTGAGCAGTTCTTC
v_gene: TRBV11-2
d_gene: NA
j_gene: TRBJ2-1
abundance: NA

CDR3aa: CASSIDAGQQQFF
CDR3nt: TGTGCCAGTAGTATAGATGCCGGGCAGCAGCAGTTCTTC
v_gene: TRBV19
d_gene: NA
j_gene: TRBJ2-1
abundance: NA

CDR3aa: CASINTNVYGYTF
CDR3nt: TGTGCCAGCATTAACACGAACGTCTATGGCTACACCTTC
v_gene: TRBV12-3/TRBV12-4
d_gene: NA
j_gene: TRBJ1-2
abundance: NA

CDR3aa: CATSDKTPGVKNIQYF
CDR3nt: TGTGCCACCAGCGATAAGACTCCCGGCGTCAAAAACATTCAGTACTTC
v_gene: TRBV15
d_gene: NA
j_gene: TRBJ2-4
abundance: NA

CDR3aa: CASSLPGTRGAEAFF
CDR3nt: TGTGCCAGCAGCCTACCCGGGACTCGAGGGGCTGAAGCTTTCTTT
v_gene: TRBV5-6
d_gene: NA
j_gene: TRBJ1-1
abundance: NA

CDR3aa: CATTATWSNEQFF
CDR3nt: TGTGCCACAACTGCGACCTGGAGCAATGAGCAGTTCTTC
v_gene: TRBV3-1
d_gene: NA
j_gene: TRBJ2-1
abundance: NA

CDR3aa: CASSRGLGNEQFF
CDR3nt: TGTGCCAGCAGTCGGGGACTAGGCAATGAGCAGTTCTTC
v_gene: TRBV12-3/TRBV12-4
d_gene: TRBD2
j_gene: TRBJ2-1
abundance: NA

CDR3aa: CASSLDGYDEQFF
CDR3nt: TGTGCCAGCAGCTTAGATGGCTACGATGAGCAGTTCTTC
v_gene: TRBV11-3
d_gene: NA
j_gene: TRBJ2-1
abundance: NA

CDR3aa: CASSRGAVYGYTF
CDR3nt: TGTGCCAGCAGTCGAGGGGCTGTCTATGGCTACACCTTC
v_gene: TRBV6-6
d_gene: NA
j_gene: TRBJ1-2
abundance: NA

CDR3aa: CASSSTSGNYEQYF
CDR3nt: TGTGCCAGCAGCTCCACTAGCGGTAACTACGAGCAGTACTTC
v_gene: TRBV6-2/TRBV6-3
d_gene: TRBD2
j_gene: TRBJ2-7
abundance: NA

CDR3aa: CSALRKDEKLFF
CDR3nt: TGCAGTGCTCTAAGGAAAGATGAAAAACTGTTTTTT
v_gene: TRBV20-1
d_gene: NA
j_gene: TRBJ1-4
abundance: once

CDR3aa: CASSPGRNTGELFF
CDR3nt: TGTGCCAGCAGCCCGGGACGAAACACCGGGGAGCTGTTTTTT
v_gene: TRBV4-2
d_gene: NA
j_gene: TRBJ2-2
abundance: NA

CDR3aa: CASSIGQGGFHGYTF
CDR3nt: TGTGCCAGCAGTATTGGACAGGGGGGGTTCCATGGCTACACCTTC
v_gene: TRBV28
d_gene: TRBD1
j_gene: TRBJ1-2
abundance: once

CDR3aa: CASSEEGSTDTQYF
CDR3nt: TGTGCCAGCAGTGAGGAGGGGAGCACAGATACGCAGTATTTT
v_gene: TRBV25-1
d_gene: NA
j_gene: TRBJ2-3
abundance: once

CDR3aa: CSATGNTEAFF
CDR3nt: TGCAGTGCGACAGGGAACACTGAAGCTTTCTTT
v_gene: TRBV20-1
d_gene: NA
j_gene: TRBJ1-1
abundance: once

CDR3aa: CASRWTGARGLFF
CDR3nt: TGTGCCAGCAGATGGACAGGGGCCAGGGGGCTGTTTTTT
v_gene: TRBV11-2
d_gene: TRBD1
j_gene: TRBJ2-2
abundance: NA

CDR3aa: CAIIVGTWGQPQHF
CDR3nt: TGTGCCATAATAGTTGGGACTTGGGGTCAGCCCCAGCATTTT
v_gene: TRBV19
d_gene: NA
j_gene: TRBJ1-5
abundance: once

CDR3aa: CSARDPAFLNEQFF
CDR3nt: TGCAGTGCTAGAGATCCCGCGTTTTTGAATGAGCAGTTCTTC
v_gene: TRBV20-1
d_gene: NA
j_gene: TRBJ2-1
abundance: NA

CDR3aa: CSGRRTLNTEAFF
CDR3nt: TGCAGCGGCCGACGGACTCTGAACACTGAAGCTTTCTTT
v_gene: TRBV29-1
d_gene: NA
j_gene: TRBJ1-1
abundance: NA

CDR3aa: CASSLTGQGLETQYF
CDR3nt: TGTGCCAGCAGTTTGACGGGACAGGGGTTGGAGACCCAGTACTTC
v_gene: TRBV28
d_gene: TRBD1
j_gene: TRBJ2-5
abundance: NA

CDR3aa: CASSFKGTSGRAWDEQFF
CDR3nt: TGTGCCAGCAGCTTCAAGGGGACTAGCGGGAGGGCCTGGGATGAGCAGTTCTTC
v_gene: TRBV7-2
d_gene: TRBD2
j_gene: TRBJ2-1
abundance: NA

CDR3aa: CSVYNPGASGNTIYF
CDR3nt: TGCAGCGTTTATAACCCAGGGGCCTCTGGAAACACCATATATTTT
v_gene: TRBV29-1
d_gene: NA
j_gene: TRBJ1-3
abundance: NA

CDR3aa: CASSYTQETQYF
CDR3nt: TGTGCCAGCAGTTACACTCAAGAGACCCAGTACTTC
v_gene: TRBV6-2/TRBV6-3
d_gene: NA
j_gene: TRBJ2-5
abundance: NA